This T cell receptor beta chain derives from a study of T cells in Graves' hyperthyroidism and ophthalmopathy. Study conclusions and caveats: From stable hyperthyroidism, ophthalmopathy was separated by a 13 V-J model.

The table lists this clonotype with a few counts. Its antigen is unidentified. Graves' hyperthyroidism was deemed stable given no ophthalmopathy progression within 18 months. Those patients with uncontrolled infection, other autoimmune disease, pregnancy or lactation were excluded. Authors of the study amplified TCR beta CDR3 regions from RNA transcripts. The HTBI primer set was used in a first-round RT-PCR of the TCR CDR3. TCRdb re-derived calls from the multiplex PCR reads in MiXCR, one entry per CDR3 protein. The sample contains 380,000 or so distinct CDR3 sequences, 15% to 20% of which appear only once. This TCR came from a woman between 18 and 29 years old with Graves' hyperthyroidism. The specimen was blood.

The CDR3 DNA reads as TGCGCCAGCAGCCTCCGGTGGACAGGGAACCCCTACGAGCAGTACTTC. Translating it yields CASSLRWTGNPYEQYF. V is TRBV5-1 and J is TRBJ2-7; TRBD1 agrees at 8 bases. The germline gives CDR1 SGHRS, CDR2 YFSETQ. The CDR3 sequence is 16 residues long. The ends lost 4 bases at V and 2 bases at J; junction bases unmatched: 11.